The 18 T cell receptor beta chains in this list originate from one sample, sequenced in a study of shared clonotypes between healthy human individuals. Naive CD8 cells comprised CD45RO-negative, CCR7-positively selected cells, excluding terminally differentiated effector memory CD45RA+ cells. Only in-frame clones appear in the TCRdb table, and some are missing; sequencing was by immunoSEQ multiplex PCR. The sample lists some 2 million clones; about 95% were seen once. The sequenced material came from naive CD8+ T cells sorted from blood. The receptors come from a man aged 18 to 29 in good health.

This chain uses TRBV6-5 with TRBJ2-5; D not certain. The CDR3 totals 13 residues. Germline V CDR1 and CDR2: MNHEY, SVGAGI. Trimming took off 7 bases at V and 5 bases at J, with 14 bases between the two ends. This CDR3 reads CASTASPGETQYF. In nucleotides, the CDR3 is TGTGCCAGCACCGCTTCGCCTGGGGAGACCCAGTACTTC.

The chain carries TRBV5-6 and TRBJ1-5; D not resolved. V was clipped by 1 base and J by 6 bases, with 8 bases between them. Germline V gene lookup returns CDR1 SGHDT and CDR2 YYEEEE. CDR3 length equals 13 residues. CDR3 protein: CASSLWMGQPQHF. CDR3 in DNA: TGTGCCAGCAGCTTGTGGATGGGTCAGCCCCAGCATTTT.

The chain combines TRBV2 with TRBJ2-7; the D gene is possibly TRBD1 (7 bases). V lost 4 bases and J 4 bases, leaving 14 bases between the germline ends. Per germline, CDR1 SNHLY and CDR2 FYNNEI. The CDR3 extends over 14 amino acids. As DNA, the CDR3 is TGTGCCAGCAGTGTGGAGGGGGCGCGTTACGAGCAGTACTTC. Its translation: CASSVEGARYEQYF.

J is TRBJ2-7 and V is TRBV11-2; D is possibly TRBD2 (5 bases). The ends were cut back, 4 bases at V and 5 bases at J, with 18 bases in the middle. Germline CDR1 reads SGHAT; CDR2 reads FQNNGV. The CDR3 consists of 15 residues. CDR3 sequence reads: CASSSGWPPVNEQYF. The CDR3, as DNA: TGTGCCAGCAGCTCGGGGTGGCCGCCGGTGAACGAGCAGTACTTC.

This rearrangement joins TRBV6-1 to TRBJ2-7; 11 bases agree with TRBD2. The CDR3 totals 14 residues. The germline gives CDR1 MNHNS, CDR2 SASEGT. V lost 7 bases and J lost 4; bases outside the gene matches: 6. The CDR3, as DNA: TGTGCCAGCACCTTACTAGCGGGAGAGTACGAGCAGTACTTC. Amino acid sequence: CASTLLAGEYEQYF.

V gene TRBV27 combines with J gene TRBJ2-7; the match to TRBD1 covers 9 bases. Unmatched junction bases numbered 4, after V lost 5 bases and J lost 2 bases. The CDR3 loop spans 14 amino acids. Looked up from germline, CDR1 is MNHEY and CDR2 is SMNVEV (reference sequence). This chain's CDR3 is CASSMDRGAYEQYF. CDR3 DNA: TGTGCCAGCAGTATGGACAGGGGAGCCTACGAGCAGTACTTC.

The chain is built from TRBV5-6 and TRBJ2-7; the D gene is possibly TRBD1 (6 bases). CDR3 length equals 14 residues. Trimming removed 2 bases at V and 5 bases at J, with 14 bases between. Germline assignment: CDR1 SGHDT and CDR2 YYEEEE. DNA for the CDR3: TGTGCCAGCAGCTTCTCCGGGACAACCCACGAGCAGTACTTC. Residues: CASSFSGTTHEQYF.

This chain uses TRBV6-6 with TRBJ2-1; the D call may be TRBD1 or TRBD2 (5 bases each). Germline V gene sequence: CDR1 MNHNY, CDR2 SVGAGI (reference sequence). V was cut by 6 bases and J by 7 bases, with 19 bases left in between. The CDR3 sequence is 15 residues long. CDR3 coding DNA: TGTGCCAGCAGACTACGGGACGGGGTCTGGAATGAGCAGTTCTTC. It codes for CASRLRDGVWNEQFF.

V gene TRBV7-9 combines with J gene TRBJ1-6; tentative D call: TRBD1 (6 bases). Germline assignment: CDR1 SEHNR and CDR2 FQNEAQ (reference sequence). Trimming removed 5 bases from V and 6 bases from J, with 17 bases in between. CDR3 length equals 16 residues. CDR3 sequence: CASSPPVRDTNSPLHF. CDR3 nucleotides: TGTGCCAGCAGCCCCCCCGTACGGGACACTAATTCACCCCTCCACTTT. The full variable domain, in which reference TRBV7-9 and TRBJ1-6 provide the parts outside the CDR3, is DTGVSQNPRHKITKRGQNVTFRCDPISEHNRLYWYRQTLGQGPEFLTYFQNEAQLEKSRLLSDRFSAERPKGSFSTLEIQRTEQGDSAMYLCASSPPVRDTNSPLHFGNGTRLTVT.

This chain links TRBV10-3 with TRBJ1-5; D gene unclear. V dropped 0 bases and J dropped 5 bases, with 11 bases sitting between them. The CDR3 length is 15 residues. Germline V gene sequence: CDR1 ENHRY, CDR2 SYGVKD. The CDR3 protein is CAISESVGLDQPQHF. The CDR3 bases are TGTGCCATCAGTGAGTCTGTAGGCCTAGATCAGCCCCAGCATTTT.

This chain connects TRBV5-1 to TRBJ2-5, with 13 bases aligning to TRBD2. The V segment lost 6 bases and the J segment 4 bases; nucleotides outside the gene matches: 9. Germline loops: CDR1 SGHRS, CDR2 YFSETQ. The CDR3 runs 16 residues. The CDR3 reads CASKSSLAGGGETQYF. CDR3 sequence (DNA): TGCGCCAGCAAAAGCTCACTAGCGGGAGGGGGAGAGACCCAGTACTTC.

This chain joins TRBV5-4 and TRBJ2-2; the match to TRBD1 covers 10 bases. V lost 9 bases and J lost 4; bases outside the gene matches: 6. Germline V gene data show CDR1 as SGHNT and CDR2 as YYREEE (reference sequence). This CDR3 is built from 14 residues. CDR3: CATGQGGTTGELFF. The CDR3 DNA sequence: TGTGCCACAGGACAGGGGGGGACCACCGGGGAGCTGTTTTTT.

In the case of this clone: Other DNA sequences within the sample encode an identical CDR3. The rearrangement links TRBV11-2 to TRBJ2-7; D is unclear. The CDR3 loop spans 13 amino acids. Deletions cut 3 bases from V and 2 bases from J, with 8 bases between. Germline V lookup: CDR1 SGHAT, CDR2 FQNNGV. The CDR3 loop is CASSFGVAYEQYF. CDR3 DNA: TGTGCCAGCAGCTTCGGCGTCGCCTACGAGCAGTACTTC.

The chain combines TRBV10-2 with TRBJ2-2; perhaps TRBD2 as D (6 bases). The length of the CDR3 is 14 residues. Trimming removed 5 bases from V and 3 bases from J, with 10 bases in between. Germline CDR1 is WSHSY and CDR2 is SAAADI. The chain's CDR3 is CASSNWGDTGELFF. In DNA, the CDR3 is TGCGCCAGCAGTAACTGGGGGGACACCGGGGAGCTGTTTTTT.

This clone was recorded only once. The V gene is TRBV5-4, the J gene TRBJ2-7; 8 bases are shared with TRBD1. Germline trimming cut 0 bases from V and 1 base from J; bases unmatched to any gene: 6. This CDR3 comprises 16 residues. Germline V gene data show CDR1 as SGHNT and CDR2 as YYREEE (reference sequence). CDR3 in DNA: TGTGCCAGCAGCTTGGAGGCGACAGGGGCATCCTACGAGCAGTACTTC. This translates into CASSLEATGASYEQYF. Full variable domain (remainder filled in from reference TRBV5-4 and TRBJ2-7): ETGVTQSPTHLIKTRGQQVTLRCSSQSGHNTVSWYQQALGQGPQFIFQYYREEENGRGNFPPRFSGLQFPNYSSELNVNALELDDSALYLCASSLEATGASYEQYFGPGTRLTVT.

Details on this clone: The same CDR3 also results from other DNA sequences found in this sample. The chain employs TRBV5-8 and TRBJ2-1; 9 bases map to TRBD2. Losses at the gene ends were 0 bases for V and 7 bases for J; bases not matched to a gene: 5. Germline V lookup: CDR1 SGHTS, CDR2 YDEGEE. The CDR3 runs to 15 residues. The CDR3 DNA is TGTGCCAGCAGCTTGGTGGCGGGAGGGTATAATGAGCAGTTCTTC. As protein: CASSLVAGGYNEQFF.

This clone was observed once. The chain recombines TRBV10-2 with TRBJ2-5; D ambiguous. V lost 10 bases to trimming and J lost 6 bases, with 9 bases between them. CDR1 WSHSY and CDR2 SAAADI come from the germline V gene. The CDR3 runs 10 residues. The DNA for the CDR3 is TGCGCCACTTTAGGGAAGACCCAGTACTTC. Its translation: CATLGKTQYF.

This chain uses TRBV5-6 with TRBJ1-5; TRBD1 matches at 8 bases. Trimming took 3 bases from V and 5 from J; bases not matched to a gene: 10. CDR3 length: 16 residues. Germline lookup yields CDR1 SGHDT and CDR2 YYEEEE. CDR3 protein: CASSWGPDREDQPQHF. In DNA, the CDR3 is TGTGCCAGCAGCTGGGGCCCGGACAGGGAGGATCAGCCCCAGCATTTT. The complete variable domain, with remaining parts taken from reference TRBV5-6 and TRBJ1-5, reads DAGVTQSPTHLIKTRGQQVTLRCSPKSGHDTVSWYQQALGQGPQFIFQYYEEEERQRGNFPDRFSGHQFPNYSSELNVNALLLGDSALYLCASSWGPDREDQPQHFGDGTRLSIL.